This TCR beta chain was found in a study of technical replicates of blood from a few donors. Libraries were prepared by immunoSEQ multiplex PCR; TCRdb keeps only in-frame clonotypes and omits some of them. Of roughly 80,000 clones listed, approximately 89% are singletons. V dropped 4 bases and J dropped 1 base, with 11 bases sitting between them. The CDR3 sequence is 14 residues long. Germline CDR1 LNHDA, CDR2 SQIVND (reference sequence). Sequencing input: T cells isolated from PBMCs. The TCR originated in a human donor in good health. V is TRBV19 and J is TRBJ2-7; D unresolved. The CDR3, as DNA: TGTGCCAGTAGTAATACATACAGTTCCTACGAGCAGTACTTC. Protein product: CASSNTYSSYEQYF.